These T cell receptor beta chains were read from a single sample in a study of blood T cell repertoires in COVID-19. Some clones are missing from TCRdb's copy, which holds only in-frame ones; the method was immunoSEQ multiplex PCR. The sample holds 34,000 or so clones, around nine tenths seen once. Sequencing was performed on peripheral blood. Receptors were obtained from a man in his fifties or sixties with active or convalescent COVID-19. Each CDR3 is given without its conserved first and last residue.

j_gene,v_gene,CDR3aa
TRBJ1-2,TRBV14,ASSPLERVYGYT
TRBJ2-3,TRBV10-3,AIRGDSTTDTQY
TRBJ2-3,TRBV9,ASSVGRGRNTDTQY
TRBJ1-2,TRBV5-1,ASSFPPGQGWGGYT
TRBJ1-4,TRBV5-6,ASSIRDSNEKLF
TRBJ1-2,TRBV28,ASSLVGDRSLNYGYT
TRBJ1-1,TRBV15,ATSFNGEGRTEAF
TRBJ1-6,TRBV9,ASSVGDRGRSPLH
TRBJ2-6,TRBV6-2/TRBV6-3,ASSWEGAGANVLT
TRBJ1-1,TRBV7-9,ASSTRQGLLNTEAF
TRBJ1-3,TRBV10-3,AISPGQNSGNTIY
TRBJ1-5,TRBV3-1/TRBV3-2,ASSQDATNQPQH
TRBJ2-1,TRBV5-5,ASTSGGLYNEQF
TRBJ2-3,TRBV6-5,ASSSTLAGGTDTQY
TRBJ2-7,TRBV5-1,ASSSQASSYEQY
TRBJ1-1,TRBV19,ASQGEDTEAF
TRBJ2-1,TRBV3-1/TRBV3-2,ASSQVLIVTEQF
TRBJ2-1,TRBV19,ASSIVPESNEQF
TRBJ2-5,TRBV7-2,ASSAASGQETQY
TRBJ1-4,TRBV10-1,ASSESQGAGKLF
TRBJ1-6,TRBV6-1,ASSEIWPGWPSSYNSPLH
TRBJ1-2,TRBV6-2/TRBV6-3,ASSYRGAIYGYT
TRBJ2-1,TRBV7-3,ASSFGTSGNEQF
TRBJ1-2,TRBV5-8,ASSWDSGRSLGYT
TRBJ1-2,TRBV28,ASSTGQATGGYT
TRBJ2-1,TRBV5-4,ASSLGLAVYNEQF
TRBJ2-6,TRBV7-2,ASSLVAGSGANVLT
TRBJ1-2,TRBV6-5,ASRPTRAGGYT
TRBJ1-6,TRBV18,ASSDTGYAHSPLH
TRBJ1-5,TRBV3-1/TRBV3-2,ASSTGTVNQPQH
TRBJ1-1,TRBV10-3,AITLTGSYTEAF
TRBJ2-3,TRBV6-5,ASSLSGADTDTQY
TRBJ1-5,TRBV28,ASSFGVRGNQPQH
TRBJ1-2,TRBV12-3/TRBV12-4,ASSWTGAGGYT
TRBJ2-7,TRBV6-5,ASRKQDAYEQY
TRBJ2-7,TRBV7-8,ASSRRAYEQY
TRBJ2-5,TRBV4-2,ASSQDGTRAETQY
TRBJ1-1,TRBV11-2,ASSLIQGHTEAF
TRBJ1-2,TRBV5-1,ASSWQGANGYT
TRBJ2-1,TRBV7-9,ASTRREGSYNEQF
TRBJ2-5,TRBV7-8,ASIRASGLTVSQY
TRBJ2-7,TRBV25-1,ASGQAYEQY
TRBJ1-4,TRBV28,ASSPGGADEKLF
TRBJ2-7,TRBV5-1,ASSLGQGDEQY
TRBJ2-1,TRBV5-1,ASSVLGPEQF
TRBJ2-7,TRBV27,ASKLTGFLYEQY
TRBJ2-1,TRBV7-3,ASSLLAGDNEQF
TRBJ1-1,TRBV7-8,ASSLTRALGGTEAF
TRBJ2-1,TRBV11-2,ASSLEGGSKDEQF
TRBJ2-1,TRBV6-5,ASRGTSGTINEQF
TRBJ2-1,TRBV9,ASSLPGRNNEQF
TRBJ2-1,TRBV7-8,ASSLRQGYNEQF
TRBJ2-7,TRBV27,ASSSLGREQY
TRBJ1-1,TRBV2,ASSDSQPGTEAF
TRBJ1-4,TRBV15,ATSRFRGANEKLF